This TCR beta chain was obtained from a study of control samples from healthy donors and cancer patients. Sequencing was performed with immunoSEQ multiplex PCR; in TCRdb, only in-frame clones are kept and a portion is missing. The table has approximately 150,000 clones, under 96% seen once. V lost 2 bases and J 4 bases, leaving 6 bases between the germline ends. CDR1 SGDLS and CDR2 YYNGEE come from the germline V gene. The CDR3 totals 13 residues. The chain combines TRBV9 with TRBJ1-4; TRBD1 is a possible D gene (5 bases). The sequenced sample was blood. The sequence came from a woman aged 30 to 39 in good health. The CDR3 loop is CASSVGGNEKLFF. The CDR3 DNA reads TGTGCCAGCAGCGTTGGGGGTAATGAAAAACTGTTTTTT.